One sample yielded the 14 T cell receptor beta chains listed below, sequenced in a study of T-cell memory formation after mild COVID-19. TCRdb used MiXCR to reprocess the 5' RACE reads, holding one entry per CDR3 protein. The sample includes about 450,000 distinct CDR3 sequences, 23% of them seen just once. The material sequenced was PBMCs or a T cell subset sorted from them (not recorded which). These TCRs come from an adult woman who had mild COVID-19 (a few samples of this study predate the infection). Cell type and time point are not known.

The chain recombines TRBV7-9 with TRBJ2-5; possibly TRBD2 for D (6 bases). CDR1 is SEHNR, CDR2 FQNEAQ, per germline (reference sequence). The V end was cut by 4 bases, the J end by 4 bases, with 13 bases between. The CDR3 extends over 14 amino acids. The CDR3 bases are TGTGCCAGCAGCTCTGGAGGGAAGGGAGAGACCCAGTACTTC. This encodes CASSSGGKGETQYF. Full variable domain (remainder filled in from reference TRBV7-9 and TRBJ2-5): DTGVSQNPRHKITKRGQNVTFRCDPISEHNRLYWYRQTLGQGPEFLTYFQNEAQLEKSRLLSDRFSAERPKGSFSTLEIQRTEQGDSAMYLCASSSGGKGETQYFGPGTRLLVL.

CDR3 protein: CASSLGQVSTGANVLTF. The CDR3 DNA follows: TGTGCCAGCAGCCTTGGACAGGTCTCGACTGGGGCCAACGTCCTGACTTTC. The chain links TRBV6-6 to TRBJ2-6; 7 positions agree with TRBD1. CDR1 MNHNY and CDR2 SVGAGI come from the germline V gene (reference sequence). Unmatched junction bases numbered 10, after V lost 6 bases and J lost 2 bases. The CDR3 contains 17 residues.

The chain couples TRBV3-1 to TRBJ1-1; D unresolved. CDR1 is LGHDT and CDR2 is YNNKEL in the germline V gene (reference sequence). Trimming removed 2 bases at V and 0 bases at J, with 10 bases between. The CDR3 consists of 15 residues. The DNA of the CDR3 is TGTGCCAGCAGCCAATCGGGTCCGGTGAACACTGAAGCTTTCTTT. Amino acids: CASSQSGPVNTEAFF.

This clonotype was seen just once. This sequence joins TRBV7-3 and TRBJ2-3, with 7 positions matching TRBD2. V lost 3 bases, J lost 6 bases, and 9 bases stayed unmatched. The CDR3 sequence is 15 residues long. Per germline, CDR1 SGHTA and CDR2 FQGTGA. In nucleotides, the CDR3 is TGTGCCAGCAGCTTGGGAGGGATAACCAGTGATACGCAGTATTTT. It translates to CASSLGGITSDTQYF.

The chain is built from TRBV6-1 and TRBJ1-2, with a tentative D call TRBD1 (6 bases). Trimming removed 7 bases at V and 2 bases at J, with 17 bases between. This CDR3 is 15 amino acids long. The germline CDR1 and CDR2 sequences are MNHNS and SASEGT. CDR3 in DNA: TGTGCCAGCATCCCATCCAGCCAGGGGAACTATGGCTACACCTTC. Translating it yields CASIPSSQGNYGYTF.

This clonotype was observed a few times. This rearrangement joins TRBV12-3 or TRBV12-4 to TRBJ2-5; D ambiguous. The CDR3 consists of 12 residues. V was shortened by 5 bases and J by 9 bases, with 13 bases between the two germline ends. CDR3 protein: CASSVGRPPQYF. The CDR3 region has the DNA TGTGCCAGCAGTGTCGGACGCCCGCCCCAGTACTTC.

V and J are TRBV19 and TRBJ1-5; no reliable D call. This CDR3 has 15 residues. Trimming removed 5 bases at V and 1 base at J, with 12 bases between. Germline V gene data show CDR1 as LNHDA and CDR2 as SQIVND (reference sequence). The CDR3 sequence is CASSVSGISNQPQHF. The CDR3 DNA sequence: TGTGCCAGTAGTGTTTCGGGGATAAGCAATCAGCCCCAGCATTTT.

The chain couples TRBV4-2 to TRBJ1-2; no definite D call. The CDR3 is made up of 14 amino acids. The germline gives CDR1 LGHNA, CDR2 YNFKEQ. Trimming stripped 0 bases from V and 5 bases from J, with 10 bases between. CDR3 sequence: CASSQDSMVYGYTF. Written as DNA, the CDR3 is TGTGCCAGCAGCCAAGATAGCATGGTGTATGGCTACACCTTC.

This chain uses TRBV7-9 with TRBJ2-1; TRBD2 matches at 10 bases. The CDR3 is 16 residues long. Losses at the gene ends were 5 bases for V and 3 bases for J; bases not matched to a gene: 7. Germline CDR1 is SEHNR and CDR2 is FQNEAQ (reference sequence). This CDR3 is CASSLSTSGDYNEQFF. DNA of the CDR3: TGTGCCAGCAGCCTTAGTACTAGCGGGGACTACAATGAGCAGTTCTTC.

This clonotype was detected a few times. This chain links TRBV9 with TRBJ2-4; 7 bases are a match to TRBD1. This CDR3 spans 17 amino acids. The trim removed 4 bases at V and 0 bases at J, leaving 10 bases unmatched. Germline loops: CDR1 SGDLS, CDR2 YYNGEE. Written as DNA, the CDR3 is TGTGCCAGCAGCTTGGGACAGAAATTTCTAGCCAAAAACATTCAGTACTTC. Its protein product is CASSLGQKFLAKNIQYF. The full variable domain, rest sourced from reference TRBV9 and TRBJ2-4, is DSGVTQTPKHLITATGQRVTLRCSPRSGDLSVYWYQQSLDQGLQFLIQYYNGEERAKGNILERFSAQQFPDLHSELNLSSLELGDSALYFCASSLGQKFLAKNIQYFGAGTRLSVL.

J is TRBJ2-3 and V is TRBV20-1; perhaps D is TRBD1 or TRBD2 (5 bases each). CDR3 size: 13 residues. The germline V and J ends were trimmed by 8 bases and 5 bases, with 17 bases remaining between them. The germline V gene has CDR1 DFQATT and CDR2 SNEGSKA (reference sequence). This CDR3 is CSFGGDLVDTQYF. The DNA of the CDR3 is TGCAGTTTTGGGGGAGACCTGGTAGATACGCAGTATTTT.

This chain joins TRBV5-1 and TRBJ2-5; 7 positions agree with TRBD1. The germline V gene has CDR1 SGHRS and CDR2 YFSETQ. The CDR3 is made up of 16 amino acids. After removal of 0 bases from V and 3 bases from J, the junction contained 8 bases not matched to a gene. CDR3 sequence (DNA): TGCGCCAGCAGCTTGGGGGGACAGAATCGAAAAGAGACCCAGTACTTC. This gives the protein CASSLGGQNRKETQYF.

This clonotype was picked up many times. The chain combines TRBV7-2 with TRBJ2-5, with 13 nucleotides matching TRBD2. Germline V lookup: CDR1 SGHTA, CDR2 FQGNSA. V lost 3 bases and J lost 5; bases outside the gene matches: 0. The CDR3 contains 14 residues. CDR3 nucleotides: TGTGCCAGCAGCTTGACTAGCGGGGGGGAGACCCAGTACTTC. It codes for CASSLTSGGETQYF.

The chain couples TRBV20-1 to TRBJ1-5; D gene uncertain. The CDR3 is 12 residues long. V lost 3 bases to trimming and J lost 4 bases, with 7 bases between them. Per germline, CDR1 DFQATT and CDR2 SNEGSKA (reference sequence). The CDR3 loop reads CSARKGNQPQHF. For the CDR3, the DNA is TGCAGTGCTAGGAAAGGGAATCAGCCCCAGCATTTT.